This T cell receptor beta chain derives from a study of blood T cell repertoires in COVID-19. On the study more broadly: There were acute and convalescent COVID-19 samples, and they came from the United States, Italy and Spain. The analysed material was cDNA or gDNA that came from T cells, B-cell-depleted T cells, or PBMCs.

Only a few counts were recorded for this clone. V shed 4 bases and J 0 bases; nucleotides not matched to a gene: 5. CDR1 is LGHDT, CDR2 YNNKEL, per germline (reference sequence). The CDR3 has 16 amino acids. As originally analysed: Amplification of reference gene primers provided the estimated nucleated cell counts. Profiled with immunoSEQ multiplex PCR; TCRdb holds only in-frame clones, not every one. Clonal size and the V and J genes are those of that table, whereas D and trimming came from the DNA. The sample includes 200,000 to 300,000 clones, around 80% seen only once; the top ten take 2% to 2.5%.

The source material was peripheral blood. The gene calls are TRBV3-1 (or the pseudogene TRBV3-2) and TRBJ1-3; 8 bases match TRBD1. The sequence was collected from a man in his forties or fifties who had recovered from COVID-19. The CDR3 nucleotides read TGTGCCAGCAGCCCCCGGACAGGGACCTCTGGAAACACCATATATTTT. Amino acids: CASSPRTGTSGNTIYF.